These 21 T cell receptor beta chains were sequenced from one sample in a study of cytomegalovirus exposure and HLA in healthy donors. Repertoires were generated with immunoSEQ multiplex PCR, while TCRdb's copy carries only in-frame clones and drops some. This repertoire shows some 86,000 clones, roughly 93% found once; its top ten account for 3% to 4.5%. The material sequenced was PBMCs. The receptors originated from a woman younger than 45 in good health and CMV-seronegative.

CDR3 sequence reads: CASRLAGPNTGELFF. CDR3 sequence (DNA): TGCGCCAGCCGCCTAGCGGGACCGAACACCGGGGAGCTGTTTTTT. The J gene is TRBJ2-2, the V gene TRBV4-1; TRBD2 matches at 9 bases. V lost 8 bases, J lost 0 bases, and 4 bases stayed unmatched. The CDR3 is 15 amino acids. From germline, CDR1 is MGHRA and CDR2 YSYEKL.

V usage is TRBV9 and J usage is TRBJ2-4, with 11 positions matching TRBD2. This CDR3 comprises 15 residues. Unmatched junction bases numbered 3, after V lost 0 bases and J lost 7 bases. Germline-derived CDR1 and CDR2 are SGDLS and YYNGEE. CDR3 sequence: CASSVDLAGGNIQYF. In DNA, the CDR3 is TGTGCCAGCAGCGTAGATTTAGCGGGAGGGAACATTCAGTACTTC.

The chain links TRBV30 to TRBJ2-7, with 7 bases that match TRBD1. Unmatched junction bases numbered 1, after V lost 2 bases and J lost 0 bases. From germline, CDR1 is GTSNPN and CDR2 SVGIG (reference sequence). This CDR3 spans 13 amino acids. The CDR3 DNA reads TGTGCCTGGAGTTCAGGGGGCTCCTACGAGCAGTACTTC. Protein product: CAWSSGGSYEQYF.

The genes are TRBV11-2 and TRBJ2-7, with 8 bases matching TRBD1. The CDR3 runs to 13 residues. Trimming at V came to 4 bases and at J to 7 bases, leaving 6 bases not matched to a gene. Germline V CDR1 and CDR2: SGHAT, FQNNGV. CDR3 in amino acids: CASSSNRDREQYF. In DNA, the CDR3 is TGTGCCAGCAGCTCCAACCGGGACAGGGAGCAGTACTTC.

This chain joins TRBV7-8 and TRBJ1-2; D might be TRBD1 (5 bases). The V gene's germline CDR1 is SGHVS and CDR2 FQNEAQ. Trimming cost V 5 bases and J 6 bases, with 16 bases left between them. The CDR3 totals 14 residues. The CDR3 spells CASSINTGWNGYTF. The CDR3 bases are TGTGCCAGCAGCATCAACACAGGCTGGAATGGCTACACCTTC.

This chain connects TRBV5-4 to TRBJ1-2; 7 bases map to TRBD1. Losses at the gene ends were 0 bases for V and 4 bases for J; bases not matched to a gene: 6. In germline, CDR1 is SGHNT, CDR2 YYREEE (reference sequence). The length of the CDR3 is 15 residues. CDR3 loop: CASSLVGGKGYGYTF. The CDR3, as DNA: TGTGCCAGCAGCTTGGTAGGGGGCAAGGGCTATGGCTACACCTTC. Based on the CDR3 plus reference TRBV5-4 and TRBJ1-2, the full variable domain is ETGVTQSPTHLIKTRGQQVTLRCSSQSGHNTVSWYQQALGQGPQFIFQYYREEENGRGNFPPRFSGLQFPNYSSELNVNALELDDSALYLCASSLVGGKGYGYTFGSGTRLTVV.

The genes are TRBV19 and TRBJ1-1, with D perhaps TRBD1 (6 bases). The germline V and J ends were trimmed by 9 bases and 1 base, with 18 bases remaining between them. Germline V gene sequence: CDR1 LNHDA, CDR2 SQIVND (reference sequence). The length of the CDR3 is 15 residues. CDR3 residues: CASFGGDPQNTEAFF. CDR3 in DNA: TGTGCCAGCTTTGGGGGCGACCCCCAGAACACTGAAGCTTTCTTT.

The CDR3 loop is CASSPSQDTEAFF. The CDR3 coding sequence is TGTGCCAGCTCACCAAGCCAGGACACTGAAGCTTTCTTT. The rearrangement links TRBV18 to TRBJ1-1; D is unclear. Germline assignment: CDR1 KGHSH and CDR2 LQKENI. There are 13 residues in the CDR3. Trimming took off 2 bases at V and 3 bases at J, with 7 bases between the two ends.

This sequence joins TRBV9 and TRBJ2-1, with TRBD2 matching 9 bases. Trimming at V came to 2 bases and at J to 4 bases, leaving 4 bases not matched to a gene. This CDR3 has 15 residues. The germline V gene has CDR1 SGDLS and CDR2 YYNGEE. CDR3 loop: CASSVDLAGYNEQFF. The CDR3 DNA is TGTGCCAGCAGCGTCGATCTAGCGGGGTACAATGAGCAGTTCTTC.

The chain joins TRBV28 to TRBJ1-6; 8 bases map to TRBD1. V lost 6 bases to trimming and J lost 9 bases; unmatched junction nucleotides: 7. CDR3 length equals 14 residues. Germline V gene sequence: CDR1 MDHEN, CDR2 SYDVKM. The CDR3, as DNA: TGTGCCAGCAGAAATACAGGGGGGCTTTCACCCCTCCACTTT. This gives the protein CASRNTGGLSPLHF. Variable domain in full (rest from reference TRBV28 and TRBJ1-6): DVKVTQSSRYLVKRTGEKVFLECVQDMDHENMFWYRQDPGLGLRLIYFSYDVKMKEKGDIPEGYSVSREKKERFSLILESASTNQTSMYLCASRNTGGLSPLHFGNGTRLTVT.

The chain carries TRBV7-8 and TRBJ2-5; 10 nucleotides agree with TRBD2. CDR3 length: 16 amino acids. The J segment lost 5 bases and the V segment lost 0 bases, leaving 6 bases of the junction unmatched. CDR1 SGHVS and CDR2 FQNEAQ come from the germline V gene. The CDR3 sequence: CASSLAPSGSRETQYF. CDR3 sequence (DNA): TGTGCCAGCAGCTTAGCGCCTAGCGGGAGCCGGGAGACCCAGTACTTC. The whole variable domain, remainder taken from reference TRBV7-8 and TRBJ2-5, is GAGVSQSPRYKVAKRGQDVALRCDPISGHVSLFWYQQALGQGPEFLTYFQNEAQLDKSGLPSDRFFAERPEGSVSTLKIQRTQQEDSAVYLCASSLAPSGSRETQYFGPGTRLLVL.

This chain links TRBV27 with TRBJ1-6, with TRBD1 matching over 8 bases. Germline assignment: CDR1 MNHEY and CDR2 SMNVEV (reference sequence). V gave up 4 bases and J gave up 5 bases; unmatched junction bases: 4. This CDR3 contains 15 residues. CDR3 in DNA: TGTGCCAGCAGTTACCAGGACAGGGATAATTCACCCCTCCACTTT. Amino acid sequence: CASSYQDRDNSPLHF.

The CDR3 here is CASSLKSSRGPDGYTF. The CDR3 DNA reads as TGTGCCAGCAGTTTAAAGTCCAGTAGGGGCCCGGATGGCTACACCTTC. The chain employs TRBV28 and TRBJ1-2, with D perhaps TRBD1 (5 bases). The CDR3 loop spans 16 amino acids. V was cut by 2 bases and J by 6 bases, with 19 bases left in between. Germline V gives CDR1 MDHEN, CDR2 SYDVKM.

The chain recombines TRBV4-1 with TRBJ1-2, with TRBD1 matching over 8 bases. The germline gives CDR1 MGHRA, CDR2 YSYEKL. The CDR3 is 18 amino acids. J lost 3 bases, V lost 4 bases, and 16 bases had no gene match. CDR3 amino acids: CASSPSPGGFLLDYGYTF. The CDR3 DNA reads TGCGCCAGCAGCCCCTCCCCAGGGGGCTTTCTGCTTGACTATGGCTACACCTTC.

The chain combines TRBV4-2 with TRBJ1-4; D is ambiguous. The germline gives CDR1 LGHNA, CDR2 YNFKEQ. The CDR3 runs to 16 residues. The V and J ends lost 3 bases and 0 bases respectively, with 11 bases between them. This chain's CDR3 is CASSQAAGSTNEKLFF. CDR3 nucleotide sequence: TGTGCCAGCAGCCAGGCCGCAGGTTCAACTAATGAAAAACTGTTTTTT.

As DNA, the CDR3 is TGTGCCACCAGCAGAGAGGCTAGCGGGGGGGCCGGCACAGATACGCAGTATTTT. Translating gives CATSREASGGAGTDTQYF. V gene TRBV15 combines with J gene TRBJ2-3; TRBD2 agrees at 12 bases. This CDR3 contains 18 residues. Germline-derived CDR1 and CDR2 are LNHNV and YYDKDF (reference sequence). V lost 0 bases to trimming and J lost 1 base; unmatched junction nucleotides: 5.

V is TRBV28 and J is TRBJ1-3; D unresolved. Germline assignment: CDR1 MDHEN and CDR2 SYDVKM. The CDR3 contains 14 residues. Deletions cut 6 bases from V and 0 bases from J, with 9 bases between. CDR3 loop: CASSTGSSGNTIYF. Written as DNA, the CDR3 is TGTGCCAGCAGCACGGGGTCCTCTGGAAACACCATATATTTT.

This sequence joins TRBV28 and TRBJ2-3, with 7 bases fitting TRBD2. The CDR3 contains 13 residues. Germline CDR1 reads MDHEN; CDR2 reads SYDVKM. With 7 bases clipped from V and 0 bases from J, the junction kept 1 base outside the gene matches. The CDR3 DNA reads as TGTGCCAGCACAGCGGGAAGCACAGATACGCAGTATTTT. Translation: CASTAGSTDTQYF.

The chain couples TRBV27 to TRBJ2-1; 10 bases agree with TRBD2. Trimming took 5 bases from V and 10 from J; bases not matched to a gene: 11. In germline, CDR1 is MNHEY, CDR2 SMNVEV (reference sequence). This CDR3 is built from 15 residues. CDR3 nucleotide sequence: TGTGCCAGCAGTCCTGGACTAGCGGACATAAAGGAGCAGTTCTTC. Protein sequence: CASSPGLADIKEQFF.

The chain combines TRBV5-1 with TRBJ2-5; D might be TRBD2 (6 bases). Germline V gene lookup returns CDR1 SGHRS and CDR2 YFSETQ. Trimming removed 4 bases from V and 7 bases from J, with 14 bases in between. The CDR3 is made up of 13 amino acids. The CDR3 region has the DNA TGCGCCAGCAGCCAGGACTACGGGGGGACCCAGTACTTC. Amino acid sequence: CASSQDYGGTQYF.

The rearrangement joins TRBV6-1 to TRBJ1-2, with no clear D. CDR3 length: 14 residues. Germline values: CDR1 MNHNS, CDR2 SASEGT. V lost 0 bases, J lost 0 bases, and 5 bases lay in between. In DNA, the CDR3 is TGTGCCAGCAGTGAAGCTTATCCTAACTATGGCTACACCTTC. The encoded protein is CASSEAYPNYGYTF.